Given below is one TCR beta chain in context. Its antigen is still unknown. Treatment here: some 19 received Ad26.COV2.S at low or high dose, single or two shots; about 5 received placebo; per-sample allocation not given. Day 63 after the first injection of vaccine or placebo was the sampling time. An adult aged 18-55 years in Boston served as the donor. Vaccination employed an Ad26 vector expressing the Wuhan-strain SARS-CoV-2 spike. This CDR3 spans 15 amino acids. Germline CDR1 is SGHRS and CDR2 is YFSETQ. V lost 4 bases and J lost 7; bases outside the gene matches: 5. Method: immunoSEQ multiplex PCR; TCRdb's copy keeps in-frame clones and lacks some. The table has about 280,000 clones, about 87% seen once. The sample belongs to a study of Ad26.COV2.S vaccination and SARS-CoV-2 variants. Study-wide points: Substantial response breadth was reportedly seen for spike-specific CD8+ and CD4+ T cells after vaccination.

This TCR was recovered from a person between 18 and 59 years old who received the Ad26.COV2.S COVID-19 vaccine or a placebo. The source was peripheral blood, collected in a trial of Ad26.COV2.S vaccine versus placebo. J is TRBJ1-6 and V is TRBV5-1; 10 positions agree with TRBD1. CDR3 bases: TGCGCCAGCAGCGTGACAGGGGGCGGCAATTCACCCCTCCACTTT. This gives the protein CASSVTGGGNSPLHF.